The TCR beta chain described here comes from a study of Ad26.COV2.S vaccination and SARS-CoV-2 variants. At the level of the study: Donor had been placed in the Ad26.COV2.S arm of the COV1001 trial.

Germline V gene sequence: CDR1 SGHVS, CDR2 FQNEAQ. Trimming took 5 bases from V and 5 from J; bases not matched to a gene: 11. The CDR3 extends over 15 amino acids. Here immunoSEQ multiplex PCR was the method, and the copy in TCRdb shows in-frame clones only, minus some. Of roughly 380,000 clones in the sample, around 86% are singletons; the top ten hold around 3.6%. Treatment noted: around 19 received Ad26.COV2.S at low or high dose, single or two shots; 5 received placebo; per-sample allocation not given. Sampling was done on day 63 after the first vaccine or placebo injection. The material sequenced was peripheral blood, taken in a trial of Ad26.COV2.S vaccine versus placebo. V and J are TRBV7-8 and TRBJ2-5; 7 positions match TRBD2. This clonotype was obtained from a person aged 18 to 59 who received the Ad26.COV2.S COVID-19 vaccine or a placebo. CDR3 protein: CASSPLGLRRETQYF. The CDR3 coding sequence is TGTGCCAGCAGCCCATTGGGACTACGTCGGGAGACCCAGTACTTC.